These T cell receptor beta chains were read from a single sample in a study of T-cell reconstitution after alpha-beta-depleted transplantation in children. MiXCR, run by TCRdb on the PCR reads, gives a single entry per CDR3 protein. Of 500,000 to 600,000 distinct CDR3 sequences in the sample, less than 35% were seen once. This material consisted of PBMCs from the stem cell graft donor, taken from the stem cell graft. These TCRs come from a human donor who donated a stem cell graft to a child with aplastic anemia. Each CDR3 is given with its conserved first and last residue. The order of the fields is J gene, D gene, V gene, clone size, CDR3 protein, CDR3 DNA. A D gene is named only where the DNA matches it firmly. The size field is filled for only some rows; it gives once, few, many or a size class.

J gene: TRBJ1-2
D gene: -
V gene: TRBV12-3/TRBV12-4
clone size: few
CDR3 protein: CASSPESYTGGYTF
CDR3 DNA: TGTGCCAGCAGTCCCGAGTCATACACGGGTGGCTACACCTTC

J gene: TRBJ2-2
D gene: TRBD2
V gene: TRBV4-3
clone size: -
CDR3 protein: CASRVLAAGTNTGELFF
CDR3 DNA: TGCGCCAGCAGGGTTTTGGCAGCGGGGACGAACACCGGGGAGCTGTTTTTT

J gene: TRBJ2-2
D gene: TRBD2
V gene: TRBV6-5
clone size: -
CDR3 protein: CASSNGGGRTGELFF
CDR3 DNA: TGTGCCAGCAGTAACGGGGGGGGGCGTACCGGGGAGCTGTTTTTT

J gene: TRBJ1-2
D gene: -
V gene: TRBV9
clone size: -
CDR3 protein: CASSVRDAGIMDYYGYTF
CDR3 DNA: TGTGCCAGCAGCGTGCGGGACGCAGGCATTATGGACTACTATGGCTACACCTTC

J gene: TRBJ2-1
D gene: -
V gene: TRBV7-3
clone size: -
CDR3 protein: CASSPSMGGGYNEQFF
CDR3 DNA: TGTGCCAGCAGCCCATCTATGGGTGGGGGTTACAATGAGCAGTTCTTC

J gene: TRBJ2-6
D gene: TRBD1
V gene: TRBV20-1
clone size: -
CDR3 protein: CSAKALGQVPSGANVLTF
CDR3 DNA: TGCAGTGCTAAGGCTCTAGGACAGGTCCCCTCTGGGGCCAACGTCCTGACTTTC

J gene: TRBJ1-1
D gene: -
V gene: TRBV6-2/TRBV6-3
clone size: few
CDR3 protein: CASSHRAVTEAFF
CDR3 DNA: TGTGCCAGCAGTCACAGGGCGGTAACTGAAGCTTTCTTT

J gene: TRBJ2-3
D gene: -
V gene: TRBV6-1
clone size: -
CDR3 protein: CASSELTRPDTQYF
CDR3 DNA: TGTGCCAGCAGTGAATTGACTCGGCCAGATACGCAGTATTTT

J gene: TRBJ2-1
D gene: TRBD2
V gene: TRBV27
clone size: few
CDR3 protein: CASSRGLAAYNEQFF
CDR3 DNA: TGTGCCAGCAGTAGGGGACTAGCGGCGTACAATGAGCAGTTCTTC

J gene: TRBJ1-5
D gene: -
V gene: TRBV20-1
clone size: few
CDR3 protein: CSASRGQPQHF
CDR3 DNA: TGCAGTGCCTCAAGGGGTCAGCCCCAGCATTTT

J gene: TRBJ2-1
D gene: TRBD2
V gene: TRBV9
clone size: -
CDR3 protein: CASTSRLAGYNEQFF
CDR3 DNA: TGTGCCAGCACGTCCAGACTAGCGGGCTACAATGAGCAGTTCTTC

J gene: TRBJ2-5
D gene: -
V gene: TRBV6-1
clone size: -
CDR3 protein: CASRATGETQYF
CDR3 DNA: TGTGCCAGCAGGGCGACGGGAGAGACCCAGTACTTC

J gene: TRBJ2-6
D gene: TRBD1
V gene: TRBV18
clone size: -
CDR3 protein: CASSPLGTAPYSGANVLTF
CDR3 DNA: TGTGCCAGCTCACCACTGGGGACAGCGCCCTACTCTGGGGCCAACGTCCTGACTTTC

J gene: TRBJ1-2
D gene: -
V gene: TRBV15
clone size: -
CDR3 protein: CATSRDSLFRISYGYTF
CDR3 DNA: TGTGCCACCAGCAGAGATTCCCTTTTTCGTATTAGCTATGGCTACACCTTC

J gene: TRBJ2-3
D gene: -
V gene: TRBV9
clone size: -
CDR3 protein: CASSGAKGGASTDTQYF
CDR3 DNA: TGTGCCAGCAGCGGAGCCAAAGGGGGGGCTAGCACAGATACGCAGTATTTT

J gene: TRBJ1-1
D gene: -
V gene: TRBV30
clone size: -
CDR3 protein: CAWNRVNTEAFF
CDR3 DNA: TGTGCCTGGAACAGGGTGAACACTGAAGCTTTCTTT

J gene: TRBJ2-7
D gene: TRBD1
V gene: TRBV12-3/TRBV12-4
clone size: few
CDR3 protein: CASSPLTGMAYEQYF
CDR3 DNA: TGTGCCAGCAGTCCCCTGACAGGGATGGCCTACGAGCAGTACTTC

J gene: TRBJ1-5
D gene: TRBD1
V gene: TRBV7-6
clone size: few
CDR3 protein: CASSSSGGRLGQPQHF
CDR3 DNA: TGTGCCAGCAGCTCTTCAGGGGGCCGTTTGGGTCAGCCCCAGCATTTT

J gene: TRBJ1-3
D gene: -
V gene: TRBV12-5
clone size: few
CDR3 protein: CASGYAARPTIYF
CDR3 DNA: TGTGCTAGTGGTTACGCGGCCAGACCGACCATATATTTT

J gene: TRBJ2-1
D gene: TRBD2
V gene: TRBV6-4
clone size: few
CDR3 protein: CATSSPREGYNEQFF
CDR3 DNA: TGTGCCACCAGTAGTCCCCGGGAGGGCTACAATGAGCAGTTCTTC

J gene: TRBJ2-7
D gene: TRBD1
V gene: TRBV29-1
clone size: -
CDR3 protein: CSVEMTGATYEQYF
CDR3 DNA: TGCAGCGTTGAGATGACAGGGGCGACCTACGAGCAGTACTTC

J gene: TRBJ2-5
D gene: -
V gene: TRBV6-5
clone size: many
CDR3 protein: CASSYSAEGHETQYF
CDR3 DNA: TGTGCCAGCAGTTACTCGGCAGAAGGCCACGAGACCCAGTACTTC

J gene: TRBJ2-3
D gene: TRBD2
V gene: TRBV20-1
clone size: few
CDR3 protein: CSARGGTSGRSGTDTQYF
CDR3 DNA: TGCAGTGCTAGGGGCGGGACTAGCGGGAGAAGTGGAACAGATACGCAGTATTTT

J gene: TRBJ2-7
D gene: TRBD1
V gene: TRBV10-3
clone size: -
CDR3 protein: CAISKTGDSYEQYF
CDR3 DNA: TGTGCCATCAGTAAGACAGGGGACTCCTACGAGCAGTACTTC

J gene: TRBJ1-4
D gene: TRBD1
V gene: TRBV20-1
clone size: -
CDR3 protein: CSARTGAYWEKLFF
CDR3 DNA: TGCAGTGCTAGGACAGGGGCGTATTGGGAAAAACTGTTTTTT

J gene: TRBJ1-2
D gene: TRBD1
V gene: TRBV19
clone size: -
CDR3 protein: CASSTGQATRYTF
CDR3 DNA: TGTGCCAGTAGCACGGGACAGGCCACCCGCTACACCTTC

J gene: TRBJ1-5
D gene: -
V gene: TRBV12-3/TRBV12-4
clone size: -
CDR3 protein: CASRISGASNQPQHF
CDR3 DNA: TGTGCCAGCAGGATTTCAGGGGCTTCCAATCAGCCCCAGCATTTT

J gene: TRBJ1-5
D gene: -
V gene: TRBV12-5
clone size: once
CDR3 protein: CASGAGSYSNQPQHF
CDR3 DNA: TGTGCTAGCGGGGCCGGGTCTTATAGCAATCAGCCCCAGCATTTT